This T cell receptor beta chain was captured in a study of T-cell reconstitution after alpha-beta-depleted transplantation in children. Unique molecular identifiers were incorporated when the TCRbeta library was constructed. TCRdb re-called the PCR reads through MiXCR, storing one row per CDR3 protein. The table has nearly 400,000 distinct CDR3 sequences, 20% seen once. Germline lookup yields CDR1 ENHRY and CDR2 SYGVKD. Trimming took off 5 bases at V and 0 bases at J, with 10 bases between the two ends. This CDR3 has 15 residues. The input for sequencing was PBMCs from the stem cell graft donor, taken from the stem cell graft. The chain combines TRBV10-3 with TRBJ1-4; possibly TRBD1 for D (6 bases). The receptor comes from a human donor who donated a stem cell graft to a child with acute myeloid leukemia. The CDR3 spells CAISPGATTNEKLFF. CDR3 bases: TGTGCCATCAGTCCAGGGGCTACAACTAATGAAAAACTGTTTTTT.